These 10 T cell receptor beta chains share one sample of origin, sequenced in a study of T cells in Graves' hyperthyroidism and ophthalmopathy. Amplified regions were TCR beta CDR3 sequences from RNA transcripts. HTBI primers were the set used in a first-round RT-PCR of the TCR CDR3. Each CDR3 protein is one row after TCRdb ran MiXCR on the multiplex PCR reads. The sample has fewer than 750,000 distinct CDR3 sequences; just over 45% are singletons. The material sequenced was peripheral blood or thyroid tissue (not recorded which). The receptor set was obtained from a young woman with Graves' hyperthyroidism.

Points on this clonotype: Just one base apart from a much larger clone, this may be a read error. As the CDR3 is not closed by the conserved phenylalanine or tryptophan, this likely results from a read error. The chain joins TRBV6-6 to TRBJ2-5; D gene ambiguous. V dropped 2 bases and J dropped 5 bases, with 12 bases sitting between them. CDR1 and CDR2 (germline): MNHNY, SVGAGI (reference sequence). The CDR3 consists of 14 residues. The CDR3 nucleotides are TGTGCCAGCAGTTACGGCCTAATCGATGAGACCCAGTACCTC. It specifies CASSYGLIDETQYL.

The sample holds many counts of this clonotype. The chain recombines TRBV5-4 with TRBJ1-2, with 9 bases aligning to TRBD1. The J segment lost 3 bases and the V segment lost 4 bases, leaving 13 bases of the junction unmatched. CDR3 length equals 17 residues. Germline V gene data show CDR1 as SGHNT and CDR2 as YYREEE (reference sequence). The CDR3 sequence is CASSATPNRGQDYGYTF. DNA for the CDR3: TGTGCCAGCAGCGCGACCCCAAACAGGGGGCAGGACTATGGCTACACCTTC.

The chain carries TRBV6-6 and TRBJ2-1; D possibly corresponds to TRBD1 (6 bases). The V end lost 5 bases, the J end lost 12 bases, and 20 bases lay between the germline ends. The CDR3 is 14 amino acids. The germline V gene encodes CDR1 MNHNY and CDR2 SVGAGI (reference sequence). The CDR3 DNA is TGTGCCAGCAGTGTGGACAGCACAGTCCTTCGGCAGTTCTTC. This encodes CASSVDSTVLRQFF.

The chain has TRBV29-1 and TRBJ2-7, with 9 bases identical to TRBD1. The germline V gene encodes CDR1 SQVTM and CDR2 ANQGSEA. This CDR3 has 11 amino acids. With 4 bases clipped from V and 12 bases from J, the junction kept 7 bases outside the gene matches. The CDR3 is CSVVHPGQGYF. CDR3 nucleotide sequence: TGCAGCGTTGTTCATCCGGGACAGGGGTACTTC.

This clonotype was picked up many times. V and J are TRBV29-1 and TRBJ1-1; D is unresolved. The germline V gene has CDR1 SQVTM and CDR2 ANQGSEA. Trimming removed 0 bases from V and 1 base from J, with 9 bases in between. The CDR3 length is 14 residues. CDR3 DNA sequence: TGCAGCGTTGAAGAGGCCACGGGGAACACTGAAGCTTTCTTT. This translates into CSVEEATGNTEAFF.

This clonotype was counted many times. This chain uses TRBV29-1 with TRBJ1-1, with D unclear. V was cut by 4 bases and J by 3 bases, with 27 bases left in between. Germline CDR1 reads SQVTM; CDR2 reads ANQGSEA. CDR3 length equals 18 residues. CDR3 residues: CSVGAYWGSLHSDTEAFF. CDR3 DNA: TGCAGCGTTGGGGCATATTGGGGATCCCTTCATTCCGACACTGAAGCTTTCTTT.

In the case of this clonotype: A read error may account for a junction end that differs from germline. The chain employs TRBV2 and TRBJ1-6; no clear D. This CDR3 has 8 amino acids. Germline V gene sequence: CDR1 SNHLY, CDR2 FYNNEI. The DNA of the CDR3 is TGTGCCAGCAGTGACCTCCGCTTT. Encoded protein: CASSDLRF.

CDR3 protein: CSSPRGSNQPQHF. CDR3 DNA sequence: TGCAGCTCACCACGGGGATCCAATCAGCCCCAGCATTTT. This chain connects TRBV29-1 to TRBJ1-5; D is ambiguous. V was pared by 8 bases and J by 3 bases, with 14 bases between. The CDR3 is 13 residues long. Germline lookup yields CDR1 SQVTM and CDR2 ANQGSEA.

At least ten counts were recorded for this clonotype. The chain joins TRBV7-9 to TRBJ1-2, with D hard to call. Germline assignment: CDR1 SEHNR and CDR2 FQNEAQ (reference sequence). This CDR3 contains 15 residues. Trimming left V 1 base short and J 5 bases short, with 14 bases between. The CDR3 DNA follows: TGTGCCAGCAGCTTAGGTGGCAGTCGGCCGTATGGCTACACCTTC. Translating gives CASSLGGSRPYGYTF.

Of note for this clonotype: The CDR3 carries no conserved terminal phenylalanine or tryptophan, so it likely arises from a read error. It is unclear where the CDR3 begins or ends on the DNA, so no DNA is shown, and the CDR3 is as TCRdb lists it. This chain links TRBV20-1 with TRBJ1-1; whether TRBD1, the table's D call, matches the DNA was not checked. CDR1 is DFQATT and CDR2 is SNEGSKA in the germline V gene (reference sequence). The CDR3 adds up to 18 amino acids, both ends counted. This chain's CDR3 is CSALSKESFSVYDPQFTA.